This T cell receptor (beta chain) was observed in a study of blood T cell repertoires in COVID-19. Study at large: Italy, Spain and the United States were the sources of the convalescent and acute COVID-19 samples. PBMCs, B-cell-depleted T cells, or T cells provided the cDNA or gDNA that made up the material.

Germline trimming cut 7 bases from V and 4 bases from J; bases unmatched to any gene: 8. The CDR3 totals 14 residues. Germline loops: CDR1 LNHDA, CDR2 SQIVND (reference sequence). Authors' processing steps: From reference gene primer amplification, estimates of nucleated cell counts were derived. Libraries were prepared by immunoSEQ multiplex PCR; TCRdb keeps only in-frame clonotypes and omits some of them. V and J calls and clone size follow that table, whereas D and trimming were derived from the DNA. The data contain approximately 68,000 clones, roughly nine tenths of them singletons. Sequencing was performed on peripheral blood. The gene calls are TRBV19 and TRBJ1-2; 8 positions agree with TRBD1. This TCR was sampled from a man in his fifties with active COVID-19. CDR3 bases: TGTGCCAGTAACTTAGGACAGGGTACCTATGGCTACACCTTC. Translating gives CASNLGQGTYGYTF.